Sequencing of this T cell receptor (beta chain) was carried out in a study of blood T cell repertoires in COVID-19. Study at large: Both acute and convalescent COVID-19 samples were obtained from the United States, Italy and Spain. Sources were T cells, B-cell-depleted T cells, or PBMCs; the material itself was cDNA or gDNA.

V was shortened by 2 bases and J by 3 bases, with 14 bases between the two germline ends. Germline V gene lookup returns CDR1 MDHEN and CDR2 SYDVKM. The CDR3 extends over 15 amino acids. Original processing notes: It was from reference gene primer amplification that nucleated cell counts were estimated. Some clones are missing from TCRdb's copy, which holds only in-frame ones; the method was immunoSEQ multiplex PCR. V and J calls and clone size are as listed in that table; D and trimming were resolved from the DNA. The repertoire holds about 110,000 clones, 55% to 75% seen once, with 1.5% to 2% in the top ten.

The receptor comes from a woman in her thirties or forties with acute or convalescent COVID-19. The V and J genes are TRBV28 and TRBJ2-7; the D gene is possibly TRBD1 (5 bases). The sequencing sample was made of peripheral blood. CDR3 residues: CASSLGAGIVYEQYF. The CDR3 coding sequence is TGTGCCAGCAGTTTAGGGGCAGGGATTGTCTACGAGCAGTACTTC.